The source of this TCR beta chain is a study of preoperative IRX-2 immunotherapy in early breast cancer. Regarding treatment: preoperative locoregional IRX-2 cytokine immunotherapy. Preoperative locoregional IRX-2 cytokine immunotherapy was tested in the phase Ib source study. Using immunoSEQ multiplex PCR, the repertoire was profiled, and TCRdb retains in-frame clones only, with some absent. The profile shows about 98,000 clones, 80% to 90% of them singletons. V was pared by 4 bases and J by 7 bases, with 7 bases of the junction left unmatched. The CDR3 is 15 amino acids. CDR1 SGHNT and CDR2 YENEEA come from the germline V gene.

The V call is TRBV11-3, the J call TRBJ2-7; 13 nucleotides agree with TRBD2. The material sequenced was tumor tissue, taken after IRX-2 immunotherapy. The clonotype originates from a human donor with breast cancer. In DNA, the CDR3 is TGTGCCAGCAGCTCACTAGCGGGAGGGCCGGGGGAGCAGTACTTC. Translating it yields CASSSLAGGPGEQYF. The entire variable domain, with the rest obtained from reference TRBV11-3 and TRBJ2-7, is as follows: EAGVVQSPRYKIIEKKQPVAFWCNPISGHNTLYWYLQNLGQGPELLIRYENEEAVDDSQLPKDRFSAERLKGVDSTLKIQPAELGDSAVYLCASSSLAGGPGEQYFGPGTRLTVT.